The clone carrying this TCR beta chain was seen a handful of times. This entry comes from a study of blood T cell repertoires in COVID-19. About the study: Samples of COVID-19 (acute and convalescent) were obtained from the United States, Italy and Spain. T cells, B-cell-depleted T cells, or PBMCs supplied cDNA or gDNA.

The table came from immunoSEQ multiplex PCR; TCRdb's copy has only in-frame clones and leaves some out. The repertoire consists of about 140,000 clones, with around 78% occurring once and the leading ten covering around 4.2%. CDR1 and CDR2 (germline): MNHEY, SVGEGT. The CDR3 totals 14 residues. Trimming took 2 bases from V and 2 from J, leaving 6 bases between them. The sample consisted of peripheral blood. This receptor was identified in a woman at least 80 years old with active or convalescent COVID-19. This rearrangement joins TRBV6-2 or TRBV6-3 to TRBJ2-2, with unresolved D. The CDR3 sequence is CASSYIINTGELFF. DNA of the CDR3: TGTGCCAGCAGTTACATCATCAACACCGGGGAGCTGTTTTTT.